This T cell receptor beta chain came from a study of beta chain features in type 1 diabetes. Study-wide findings and caveats: There was a possibility that cDNA sequencing over-represented cells with high TCR expression. Moderate yet significant TCRB CDR3 shortening was seen in Type 1 diabetes patients in all four CD4+ subsets. Patients' naive, central memory and Treg TCRB repertoires seemed closer to one another than those of healthy donors.

The whole isolated RNA underwent reverse transcription, so sequencing captured expressed TCRB transcripts. Profiling relied on immunoSEQ multiplex PCR, and the TCRdb table lists in-frame clones only, not all of them. In the table there are 130,000 or so clones, 9.2% of which are singletons. The CDR3 extends over 15 amino acids. The germline CDR1 and CDR2 sequences are MDHEN and SYDVKM. After removal of 6 bases from V and 9 bases from J, the junction contained 14 bases not matched to a gene. Regarding this clone: The antigen remains undetermined.

This sequence was found in a man younger than 35 in good health. Sequencing used central memory CD4+ T cells from blood. This chain connects TRBV28 to TRBJ1-5; 7 positions match TRBD1. The CDR3 bases are TGTGCCAGCAGGGCAAAGGGGGCCTATATTTGGCCCCAGCATTTT. Protein product: CASRAKGAYIWPQHF.